Listed below are T cell receptor beta chains from one sample, sequenced in a study of T cell responses to AZD1222 COVID-19 vaccine. Generated by immunoSEQ multiplex PCR, the TCRdb table keeps only in-frame clones and is missing some. The repertoire consists of 70,000 to 90,000 clones, with about 78% occurring once and the leading ten covering under 25%. The sample here was peripheral blood, taken on day 0 of AZD1222 vaccination. Receptor source: an adult in good health. The CDR3 runs from the conserved cysteine through the conserved F or W. D genes are given only for firm matches. Only part of the rows carry a size: once, few, many, or a class if the clone is expanded.

D	V	J	size	CDR3	DNA
NA	TRBV6-1	TRBJ1-2	NA	CASSEPTFLVGYTF	TGTGCCAGCAGTGAACCTACCTTCCTCGTTGGCTACACCTTC
NA	TRBV9	TRBJ2-2	NA	CASSVVAGELFF	TGTGCCAGCAGCGTAGTAGCCGGGGAGCTGTTTTTT
NA	TRBV27	TRBJ2-7	few	CASSRGASPRGSYEQYF	TGTGCCAGCAGTCGGGGGGCAAGCCCTAGGGGTTCCTACGAGCAGTACTTC
TRBD1	TRBV28	TRBJ1-2	NA	CASSQGAYGYTF	TGTGCCAGCAGTCAGGGGGCTTATGGCTACACCTTC
NA	TRBV19	TRBJ1-1	NA	CASSILSGTSEAFF	TGTGCCAGTAGTATTTTATCGGGGACATCTGAAGCTTTCTTT
TRBD2	TRBV7-2	TRBJ2-1	NA	CASRARGRVHNEQFF	TGTGCCAGCAGGGCGCGCGGGAGAGTCCACAATGAGCAGTTCTTC
TRBD2	TRBV10-3	TRBJ2-1	NA	CATSTSGRADEQFF	TGTGCCACCTCGACTAGCGGGAGGGCGGATGAGCAGTTCTTC
NA	TRBV6-5	TRBJ1-1	NA	CASSYEGNTEAFF	TGTGCCAGCAGTTATGAGGGCAACACTGAAGCTTTCTTT
NA	TRBV7-9	TRBJ1-5	NA	CASSLGGAGENQPQHF	TGTGCCAGCAGCCTAGGGGGGGCGGGCGAGAATCAGCCCCAGCATTTT
NA	TRBV4-1	TRBJ1-2	NA	CASSQEGYGYTF	TGCGCCAGCAGCCAAGAAGGCTATGGCTACACCTTC
TRBD1	TRBV14	TRBJ2-1	NA	CASSQVYGRGLANEQFF	TGTGCCAGCAGCCAAGTCTACGGCAGGGGGCTAGCGAATGAGCAGTTCTTC
NA	TRBV30	TRBJ1-4	NA	CAWSVGTGEKLFF	TGTGCCTGGAGTGTGGGTACGGGTGAAAAACTGTTTTTT
TRBD1	TRBV5-1	TRBJ1-6	few	CASSSGQGRSSYNSPLHF	TGCGCCAGCAGCTCAGGACAGGGTCGGAGCTCCTATAATTCACCCCTCCACTTT
TRBD2	TRBV2	TRBJ2-3	NA	CASSGRATDTQYF	TGTGCCAGCTCCGGGAGGGCCACAGATACGCAGTATTTT
NA	TRBV3-1/TRBV3-2	TRBJ1-5	NA	CASSWTGNQPQHF	TGTGCCAGCAGTTGGACAGGCAATCAGCCCCAGCATTTT
TRBD2	TRBV7-2	TRBJ2-3	NA	CASSVGLAGVDTQYF	TGTGCCAGCAGCGTCGGGCTAGCGGGAGTTGATACGCAGTATTTT
TRBD1	TRBV5-6	TRBJ1-6	NA	CASSWDRELSPLHF	TGTGCCAGCAGCTGGGACAGGGAATTATCACCCCTCCACTTT
NA	TRBV5-1	TRBJ1-3	NA	CASSLAGGQGNTIYF	TGCGCCAGCAGCTTGGCGGGAGGTCAAGGAAACACCATATATTTT
TRBD2	TRBV19	TRBJ2-1	NA	CASSKQASSGPYNEQFF	TGTGCCAGTAGTAAGCAGGCCTCTAGCGGTCCCTACAATGAGCAGTTCTTC
NA	TRBV18	TRBJ2-2	NA	CASSPPSGRNTGELFF	TGTGCCAGCTCACCACCATCTGGGAGGAACACCGGGGAGCTGTTTTTT
NA	TRBV2	TRBJ2-7	NA	CASSVTYEQYF	TGTGCCAGCAGTGTTACCTACGAGCAGTACTTC
NA	TRBV2	TRBJ2-5	NA	CASRGPRETQYF	TGTGCCAGCAGGGGACCCCGAGAGACCCAGTACTTC
TRBD2	TRBV18	TRBJ2-7	NA	CASSPGRDEQYF	TGTGCCAGCTCCCCGGGGAGGGACGAGCAGTACTTC
TRBD1	TRBV5-6	TRBJ2-7	NA	CASSGQGDYEQYF	TGTGCCAGCAGCGGACAGGGGGACTACGAGCAGTACTTC
NA	TRBV7-2	TRBJ1-5	NA	CASTPKGQSNQPQHF	TGTGCCAGCACCCCTAAGGGGCAGAGCAATCAGCCCCAGCATTTT